Below, 12 T cell receptor beta chains from the same sample are listed, as sequenced in a study of neurological immune-mediated disorders. TCRdb re-analysed the 5' RACE reads in MiXCR, keeping a single row per CDR3 protein. The data show roughly 100,000 distinct CDR3 sequences, 3.5% seen once. Sequencing input: PBMCs. The receptor set was obtained from a woman younger than 30 with multiple sclerosis.

About this clonotype: This may be a read error, as it is one base from a much larger clone. The chain joins TRBV28 to TRBJ1-5; D possibly corresponds to TRBD1 (6 bases). CDR1 is MDHEN, CDR2 SYDVKM, per germline. V was trimmed by 5 bases and J by 2 bases, leaving 13 bases between them. There are 15 residues in the CDR3. CDR3 coding DNA: TGTGCCAGCAGTGAACAGGGAGGCGGCAATCAGCCCCAGCATTTT. This codes for CASSEQGGGNQPQHF.

The table lists this clonotype with many counts. DNA of the CDR3: TGTGCCAGCAGTCGGGACGGCAAATACTATAATTCACCCCTCCACTTT. Encoded protein: CASSRDGKYYNSPLHF. The rearrangement joins TRBV6-5 to TRBJ1-6, with D perhaps TRBD1 (5 bases). Germline V CDR1 and CDR2: MNHEY, SVGAGI. Between the trimmed V and J ends, which lost 5 bases and 3 bases, there was a span of 14 bases. The CDR3 consists of 16 residues.

There are many counts of this clonotype. J is TRBJ2-5 and V is TRBV20-1; no firm D call. CDR1 is DFQATT, CDR2 SNEGSKA, per germline (reference sequence). The CDR3 is made up of 14 amino acids. V gave up 0 bases and J gave up 2 bases, with 10 bases separating them. The CDR3 DNA is TGCAGTGCTAGAGATGCACAGTTGCAAGAGACCCAGTACTTC. Translation: CSARDAQLQETQYF.

This clonotype was recorded many times. V and J are TRBV29-1 and TRBJ1-1, with D maybe TRBD1 (6 bases). Germline values: CDR1 SQVTM, CDR2 ANQGSEA. The CDR3 runs to 14 residues. V was clipped by 2 bases and J by 4 bases, with 14 bases between them. Here the CDR3 reads CSVERGIGSTEAFF. The CDR3 DNA sequence: TGCAGCGTTGAAAGGGGGATAGGGAGCACTGAAGCTTTCTTT. Based on the CDR3 plus reference TRBV29-1 and TRBJ1-1, the full variable domain is SAVISQKPSRDICQRGTSLTIQCQVDSQVTMMFWYRQQPGQSLTLIATANQGSEATYESGFVIDKFPISRPNLTFSTLTVSNMSPEDSSIYLCSVERGIGSTEAFFGQGTRLTVV.

This clonotype occurred many times. The chain links TRBV7-2 to TRBJ1-5; 10 bases fit TRBD1. The CDR3 spans 14 residues. Germline lookup yields CDR1 SGHTA and CDR2 FQGNSA. Trimming removed 6 bases from V and 4 bases from J; junction bases left unmatched: 3. CDR3 sequence reads: CASRDRGFNQPQHF. The CDR3 DNA follows: TGTGCCAGCAGGGACAGGGGGTTTAATCAGCCCCAGCATTTT. The variable domain in full, completed from reference TRBV7-2 and TRBJ1-5, reads GAGVSQSPSNKVTEKGKDVELRCDPISGHTALYWYRQSLGQGLEFLIYFQGNSAPDKSGLPSDRFSAERTGGSVSTLTIQRTQQEDSAVYLCASRDRGFNQPQHFGDGTRLSIL.

This clonotype has ten or more counts. The rearrangement joins TRBV12-3 or TRBV12-4 to TRBJ1-2; D is unresolved. V gave up 7 bases and J gave up 0 bases, with 9 bases separating them. The CDR3 consists of 13 residues. This CDR3 is CASMTPTNYGYTF. The CDR3 region has the DNA TGTGCCAGCATGACACCCACTAACTATGGCTACACCTTC.

The sample holds many counts of this clonotype. The gene calls are TRBV12-3 or TRBV12-4 and TRBJ1-3, with TRBD1 matching over 9 bases. The CDR3 runs 15 residues. The J segment lost 2 bases and the V segment lost 5 bases, leaving 4 bases of the junction unmatched. CDR3 protein: CASSTGTGTGNTIYF. In nucleotides, the CDR3 is TGTGCCAGCAGTACCGGGACAGGGACTGGAAACACCATATATTTT.

This clonotype appeared many times. V is TRBV4-1 and J is TRBJ2-2, with D possibly matching TRBD1 (6 bases). The germline V and J ends were trimmed by 1 base and 5 bases, with 20 bases remaining between them. The CDR3 spans 18 residues. CDR1 is MGHRA and CDR2 is YSYEKL in the germline V gene. The CDR3, as DNA: TGCGCCAGCAGCCAAGGGGGGCGTGCTGGGGTATTGACCGGGGAGCTGTTTTTT. Translating it yields CASSQGGRAGVLTGELFF.

This clonotype was picked up many times. V is TRBV29-1 and J is TRBJ2-1, with D unclear. Trimming shortened V by 5 bases and J by 2 bases, and 10 bases separated the two germline ends. The CDR3 contains 13 residues. Per germline, CDR1 SQVTM and CDR2 ANQGSEA. The DNA of the CDR3 is TGCAGCGTTCTACAGACAACCTACAATGAGCAGTTCTTC. It is translated as CSVLQTTYNEQFF.

This clonotype has at least ten counts. The chain is built from TRBV15 and TRBJ2-7, with 9 nucleotides matching TRBD2. The J segment lost 2 bases and the V segment lost 1 base, leaving 6 bases of the junction unmatched. Germline CDR1 LNHNV, CDR2 YYDKDF (reference sequence). The CDR3 has 16 amino acids. The CDR3 reads CATSRGAGGLPYEQYF. CDR3 nucleotides: TGTGCCACCAGCAGAGGCGCGGGGGGGTTGCCCTACGAGCAGTACTTC.

This clonotype showed up many times. CDR3 in DNA: TGTGCCAGCAGCTCATACCCTAGGGGCCCCGGCCCTTACGAGCAGTACTTC. Protein product: CASSSYPRGPGPYEQYF. The rearrangement links TRBV5-5 to TRBJ2-7; TRBD1 is a possible D gene (5 bases). CDR3 length: 17 residues. CDR1 and CDR2 from the germline V gene are SGHKS and YYEKEE (reference sequence). Trimming took off 3 bases at V and 4 bases at J, with 23 bases between the two ends.

The sample holds many counts of this clonotype. V is TRBV7-9 and J is TRBJ1-2; TRBD1 is a possible D gene (5 bases). Germline assignment: CDR1 SEHNR and CDR2 FQNEAQ (reference sequence). Trimming took 6 bases from V and 4 from J, leaving 18 bases between them. CDR3 length: 15 residues. The CDR3, as DNA: TGTGCCAGCAGTTCCGGGACGCATGGCATCTATGGCTACACCTTC. Translation: CASSSGTHGIYGYTF.